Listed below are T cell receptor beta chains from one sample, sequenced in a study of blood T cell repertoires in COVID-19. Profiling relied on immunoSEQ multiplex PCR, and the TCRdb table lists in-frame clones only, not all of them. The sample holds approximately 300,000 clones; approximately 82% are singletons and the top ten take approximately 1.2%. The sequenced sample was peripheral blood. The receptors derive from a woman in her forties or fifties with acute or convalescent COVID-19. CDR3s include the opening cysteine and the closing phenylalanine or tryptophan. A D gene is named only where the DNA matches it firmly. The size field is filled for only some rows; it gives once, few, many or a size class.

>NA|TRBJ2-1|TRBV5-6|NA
TGTGCCAGCAGCTTGGCTGACAGGCGGAATGAGCAGTTCTTC
CASSLADRRNEQFF
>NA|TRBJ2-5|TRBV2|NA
TGTGCCAGCAGTGAATACAAGACCCAGTACTTC
CASSEYKTQYF
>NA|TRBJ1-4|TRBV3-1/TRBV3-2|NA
TGTGCCAGCAGCCCTTTCCTCCGGGAAAAACTGTTTTTT
CASSPFLREKLFF
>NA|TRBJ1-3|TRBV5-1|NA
TGCGCCAGCAGCTTGGCGGGTATTGGAAACACCATATATTTT
CASSLAGIGNTIYF
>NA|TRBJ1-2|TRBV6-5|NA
TGTGCCAGCAGGGGTTACCAGGGAAACTATGGCTACACCTTC
CASRGYQGNYGYTF
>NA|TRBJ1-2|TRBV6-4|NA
TGTGCCAGCACCCTCCCCCGGGGAAACTATGGCTACACCTTC
CASTLPRGNYGYTF
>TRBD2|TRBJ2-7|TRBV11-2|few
TGTGCCAGCAGCGGACTAGCGGGTAAATCCTACGAGCAGTACTTC
CASSGLAGKSYEQYF
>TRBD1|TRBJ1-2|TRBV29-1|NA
TGCAGCGTTGTAGGGACCTCGGACAGGGGACGGGTTAGCTATGGCTACACCTTC
CSVVGTSDRGRVSYGYTF
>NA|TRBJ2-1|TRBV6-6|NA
TGTGCCAGCAGTTACAAGGGGCAAGGCAATGAGCAGTTCTTC
CASSYKGQGNEQFF
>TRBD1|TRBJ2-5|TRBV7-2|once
TGTGCCAGCAGCGCACAGGGGCAAGAGACCCAGTACTTC
CASSAQGQETQYF
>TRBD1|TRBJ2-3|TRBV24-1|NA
TGTGCCACCAGTGATCGCGGCAGGGGGCAAATAGAGGGTCGCACAGATACGCAGTATTTT
CATSDRGRGQIEGRTDTQYF
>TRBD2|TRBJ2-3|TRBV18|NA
TGTGCCAGCCCTGGACTAGCAGGGAACACAGATACGCAGTATTTT
CASPGLAGNTDTQYF
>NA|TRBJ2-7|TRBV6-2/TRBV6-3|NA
TGTGCCAGCAGTTACTCGATGCGGGACGAGCAGTACTTC
CASSYSMRDEQYF
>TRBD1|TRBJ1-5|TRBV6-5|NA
TGTGCCAGCAGGGGTAAGGGACAGTCTTTTTTT
CASRGKGQSFF
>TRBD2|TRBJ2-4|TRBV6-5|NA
TGTGCCAGCAGACCCAGCGGGAGTAACATTCAGTACTTC
CASRPSGSNIQYF
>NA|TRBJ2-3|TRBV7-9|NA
TGTGCCAGCAGCCCGGACTTAGCAGGCACAGATACGCAGTATTTT
CASSPDLAGTDTQYF
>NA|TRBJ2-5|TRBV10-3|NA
TGTGCCATCAGTGAGTCGTTGGGCAGGGGTCAAGAGACCCAGTACTTC
CAISESLGRGQETQYF
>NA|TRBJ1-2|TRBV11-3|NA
TGTGCCAGCAGCTTAGATAGAAGGGGCAGCGGCTACACCTTC
CASSLDRRGSGYTF
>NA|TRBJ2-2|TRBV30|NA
TGTGCCTTTCGTGTCCTCGGCACCGGGGAGCTGTTTTTT
CAFRVLGTGELFF
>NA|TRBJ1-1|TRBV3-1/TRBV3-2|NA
TGTGCCAGCAGCCGGGGCTCGAACACTGAAGCTTTCTTT
CASSRGSNTEAFF
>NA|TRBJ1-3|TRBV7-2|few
TGTGCCAGCAGCTTACAGTGGTCTGGAAACACCATATATTTT
CASSLQWSGNTIYF
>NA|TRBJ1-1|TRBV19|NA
TGTGCCAGTAGTATTATTGGCACCACTGAAGCTTTCTTT
CASSIIGTTEAFF
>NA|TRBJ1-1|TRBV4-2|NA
TGTGCCAGCAGCCAAGATCTAGGCGGAAGGGAAGCTTTCTTT
CASSQDLGGREAFF
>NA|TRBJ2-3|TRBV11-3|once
TGTGCCAGCAGCTTGGGGGGACTCGGGGGAGATACGCAGTATTTT
CASSLGGLGGDTQYF
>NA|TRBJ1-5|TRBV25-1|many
TGTGCCAGCGGAAACAGTCAGCCCCAGCATTTT
CASGNSQPQHF
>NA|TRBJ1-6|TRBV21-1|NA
TGTGCCAGCAGCCTGTGGTTTTTTGTGGGAGTAGAATCACCCCTCCACTTT
CASSLWFFVGVESPLHF
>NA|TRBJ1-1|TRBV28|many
TGTGCCAGCAGACGGGGACACCTGAACACTGAAGCTTTCTTT
CASRRGHLNTEAFF
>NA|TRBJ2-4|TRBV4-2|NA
TGTGCCAGCAGCCAATCTGGGCGTATTCAGTACTTC
CASSQSGRIQYF
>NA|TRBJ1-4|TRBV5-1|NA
TGCGCCAGCAGCTTGGCCGGAAGACCAAGCGCTAATGAAAAACTGTTTTTT
CASSLAGRPSANEKLFF
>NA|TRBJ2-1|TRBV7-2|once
TGTGCCAGCAGGTTAGGCAGGGTGAGGTCCTACAATGAGCAGTTCTTC
CASRLGRVRSYNEQFF
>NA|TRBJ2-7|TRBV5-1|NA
TGCGCCAGCAGCGCATCCCGAGGCGTTGCCTACGAGCAGTACTTC
CASSASRGVAYEQYF